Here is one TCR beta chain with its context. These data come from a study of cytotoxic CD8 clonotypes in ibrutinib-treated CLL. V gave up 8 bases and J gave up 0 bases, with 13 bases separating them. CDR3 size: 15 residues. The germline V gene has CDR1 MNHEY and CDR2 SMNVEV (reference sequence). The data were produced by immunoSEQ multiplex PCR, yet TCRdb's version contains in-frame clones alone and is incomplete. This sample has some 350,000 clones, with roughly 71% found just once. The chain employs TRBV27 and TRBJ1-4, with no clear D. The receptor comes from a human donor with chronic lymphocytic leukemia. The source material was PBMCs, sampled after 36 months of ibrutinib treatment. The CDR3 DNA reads TGTGCCAGCGTTAGACACCCACCAACTAATGAAAAACTGTTTTTT. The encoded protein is CASVRHPPTNEKLFF.